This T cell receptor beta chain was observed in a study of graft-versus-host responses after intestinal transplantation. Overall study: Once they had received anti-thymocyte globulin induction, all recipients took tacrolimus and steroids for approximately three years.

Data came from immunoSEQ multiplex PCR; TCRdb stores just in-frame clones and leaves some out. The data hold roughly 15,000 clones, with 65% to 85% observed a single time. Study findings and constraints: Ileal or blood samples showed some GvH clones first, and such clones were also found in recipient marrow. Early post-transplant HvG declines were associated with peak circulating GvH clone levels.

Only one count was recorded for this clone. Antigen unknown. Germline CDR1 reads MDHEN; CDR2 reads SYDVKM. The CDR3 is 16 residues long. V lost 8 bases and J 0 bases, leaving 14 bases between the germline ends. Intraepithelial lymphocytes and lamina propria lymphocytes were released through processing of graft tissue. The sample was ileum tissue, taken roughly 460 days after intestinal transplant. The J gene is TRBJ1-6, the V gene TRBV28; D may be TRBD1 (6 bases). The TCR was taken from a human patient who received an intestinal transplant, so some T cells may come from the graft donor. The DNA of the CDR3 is TGTGCCAGCCGGAGGACAGCCAGCTCCTATAATTCACCCCTCCACTTT. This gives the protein CASRRTASSYNSPLHF.